The following is a TCR beta chain sequence with its context. Germline assignment: CDR1 SGHKS and CDR2 YYEKEE (reference sequence). There are 14 residues in the CDR3. Between the trimmed V and J ends, which lost 2 bases and 3 bases, there was a span of 9 bases. 5'RACE, which relied on constant-segment primers, yielded TCR alpha and TCR beta cDNA libraries carrying sample barcodes and UMIs. TCRdb analysed the 5' RACE reads with MiXCR anew, one entry per CDR3 protein. The profile covers approximately 210,000 distinct CDR3 sequences, with over 9.5% appearing a single time and approximately 3% taken by the ten largest. This sample is part of a study of T-cell memory formation after mild COVID-19.

The sequenced sample consisted of PBMCs or a T cell subset sorted from them (not recorded which). V and J are TRBV5-5 and TRBJ2-1; D call uncertain. This sequence originates from a man aged 18 to 30 who had mild COVID-19 (a few samples of this study predate the infection). Cell type and time point are not known. In DNA, the CDR3 is TGTGCCAGCAGCTTCAGACGGAACTACAATGAGCAGTTCTTC. It is translated as CASSFRRNYNEQFF.